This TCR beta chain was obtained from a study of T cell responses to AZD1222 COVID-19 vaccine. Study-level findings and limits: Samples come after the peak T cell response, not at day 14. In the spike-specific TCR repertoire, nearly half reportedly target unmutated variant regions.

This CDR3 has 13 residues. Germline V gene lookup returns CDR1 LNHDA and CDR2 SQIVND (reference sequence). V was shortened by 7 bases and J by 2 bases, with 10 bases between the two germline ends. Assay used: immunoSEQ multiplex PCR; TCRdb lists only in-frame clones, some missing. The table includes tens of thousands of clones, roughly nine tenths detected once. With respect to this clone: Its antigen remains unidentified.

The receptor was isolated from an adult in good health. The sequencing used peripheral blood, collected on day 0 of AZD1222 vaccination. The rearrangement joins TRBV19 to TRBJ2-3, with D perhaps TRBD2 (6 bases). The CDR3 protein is CASMAGTTDTQYF. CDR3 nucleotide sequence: TGTGCCAGTATGGCGGGAACCACAGATACGCAGTATTTT.